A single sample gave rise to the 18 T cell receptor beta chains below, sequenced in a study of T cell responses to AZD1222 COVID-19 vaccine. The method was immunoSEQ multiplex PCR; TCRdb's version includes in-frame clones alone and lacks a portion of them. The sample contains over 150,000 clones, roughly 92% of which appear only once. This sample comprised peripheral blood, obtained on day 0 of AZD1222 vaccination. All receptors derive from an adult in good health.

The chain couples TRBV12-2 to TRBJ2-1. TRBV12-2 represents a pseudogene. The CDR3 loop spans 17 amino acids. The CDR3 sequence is CASRQGEGDHTYNEQFF. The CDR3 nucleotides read TGTGCAAGTCGCCAAGGCGAAGGGGACCATACCTACAATGAGCAGTTCTTC.

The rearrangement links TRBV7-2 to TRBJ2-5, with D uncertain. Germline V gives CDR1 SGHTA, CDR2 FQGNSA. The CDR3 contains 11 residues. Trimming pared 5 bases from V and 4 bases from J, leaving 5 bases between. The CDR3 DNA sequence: TGTGCCAGCAGCCCGATAGAGACCCAGTACTTC. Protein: CASSPIETQYF.

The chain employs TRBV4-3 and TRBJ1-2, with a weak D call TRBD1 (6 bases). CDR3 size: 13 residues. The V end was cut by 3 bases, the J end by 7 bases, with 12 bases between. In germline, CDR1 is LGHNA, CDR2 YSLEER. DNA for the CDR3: TGCGCCAGCAGCCAGTCCTCCAGGGGTGGCTACACCTTC. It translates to CASSQSSRGGYTF.

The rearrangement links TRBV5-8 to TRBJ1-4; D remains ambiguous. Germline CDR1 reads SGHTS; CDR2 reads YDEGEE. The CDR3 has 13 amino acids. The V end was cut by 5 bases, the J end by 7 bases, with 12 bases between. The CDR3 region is CASSFASTEKLFF. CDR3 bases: TGTGCCAGCAGTTTCGCGAGCACTGAAAAACTGTTTTTT.

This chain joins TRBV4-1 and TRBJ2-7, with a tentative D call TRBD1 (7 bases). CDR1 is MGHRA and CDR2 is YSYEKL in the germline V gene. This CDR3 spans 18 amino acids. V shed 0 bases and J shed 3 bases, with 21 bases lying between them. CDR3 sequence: CASSQDQGVAAVDYEQYF. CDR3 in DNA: TGCGCCAGCAGCCAAGACCAGGGGGTAGCGGCCGTGGACTACGAGCAGTACTTC.

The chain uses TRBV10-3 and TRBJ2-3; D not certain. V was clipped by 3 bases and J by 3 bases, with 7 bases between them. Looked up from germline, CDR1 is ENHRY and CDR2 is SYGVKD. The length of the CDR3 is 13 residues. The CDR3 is CAISEGPTDTQYF. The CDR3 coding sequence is TGTGCCATCAGTGAAGGACCGACAGATACGCAGTATTTT.

CDR3 coding DNA: TGCGCCAGCAGCCACCAGGGGGCGCACACTGAAGCTTTCTTT. Its protein is CASSHQGAHTEAFF. The gene calls are TRBV4-1 and TRBJ1-1; 8 bases match TRBD1. Germline values: CDR1 MGHRA, CDR2 YSYEKL. CDR3 length: 14 amino acids. V lost 3 bases, J lost 3 bases, and 3 bases stayed unmatched.

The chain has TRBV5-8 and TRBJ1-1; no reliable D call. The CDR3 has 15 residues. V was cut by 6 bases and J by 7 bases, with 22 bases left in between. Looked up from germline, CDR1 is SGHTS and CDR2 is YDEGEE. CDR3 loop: CASTPNLSRVSEAFF. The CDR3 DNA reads TGTGCCAGCACTCCAAACCTGAGCCGGGTTAGTGAAGCTTTCTTT. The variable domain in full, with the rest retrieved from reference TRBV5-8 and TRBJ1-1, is EAGVTQSPTHLIKTRGQQATLRCSPISGHTSVYWYQQALGLGLQFLLWYDEGEERNRGNFPPRFSGRQFPNYSSELNVNALELEDSALYLCASTPNLSRVSEAFFGQGTRLTVV.

The CDR3 DNA reads as TGTGCCAGCAGTTTACGGTACATGGACACTGAAGCTTTCTTT. It yields the protein CASSLRYMDTEAFF. The chain links TRBV6-5 to TRBJ1-1; D unresolved. The CDR3 runs to 14 residues. CDR1 is MNHEY and CDR2 is SVGAGI in the germline V gene. Deletions cut 4 bases from V and 3 bases from J, with 12 bases between.

CDR3 protein: CASSETDTQYF. DNA for the CDR3: TGTGCCAGCAGTGAGACAGATACGCAGTATTTT. V usage is TRBV2 and J usage is TRBJ2-3; D ambiguous. V lost 3 bases and J 3 bases, leaving 1 base between the germline ends. Per the germline V gene, CDR1 is SNHLY and CDR2 is FYNNEI. The CDR3 spans 11 residues.

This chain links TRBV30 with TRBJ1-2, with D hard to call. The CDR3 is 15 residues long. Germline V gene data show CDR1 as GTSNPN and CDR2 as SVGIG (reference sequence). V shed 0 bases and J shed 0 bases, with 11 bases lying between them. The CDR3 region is CAWSVVAATNYGYTF. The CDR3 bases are TGTGCCTGGAGTGTAGTGGCAGCTACTAACTATGGCTACACCTTC.

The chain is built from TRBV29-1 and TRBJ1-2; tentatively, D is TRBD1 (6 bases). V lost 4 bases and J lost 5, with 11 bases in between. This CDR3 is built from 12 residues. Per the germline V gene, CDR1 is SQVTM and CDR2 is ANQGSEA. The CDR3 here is CSVARGLYGYTF. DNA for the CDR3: TGCAGCGTTGCCAGGGGCTTGTATGGCTACACCTTC. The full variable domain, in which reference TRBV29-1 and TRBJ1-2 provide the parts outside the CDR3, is SAVISQKPSRDICQRGTSLTIQCQVDSQVTMMFWYRQQPGQSLTLIATANQGSEATYESGFVIDKFPISRPNLTFSTLTVSNMSPEDSSIYLCSVARGLYGYTFGSGTRLTVV.

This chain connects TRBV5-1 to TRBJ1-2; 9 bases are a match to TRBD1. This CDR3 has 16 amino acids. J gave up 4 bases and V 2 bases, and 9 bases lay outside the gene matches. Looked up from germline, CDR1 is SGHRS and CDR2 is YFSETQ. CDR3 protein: CASSFGFVTGGYGYTF. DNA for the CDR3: TGCGCCAGCAGCTTTGGGTTCGTGACAGGGGGCTATGGCTACACCTTC.

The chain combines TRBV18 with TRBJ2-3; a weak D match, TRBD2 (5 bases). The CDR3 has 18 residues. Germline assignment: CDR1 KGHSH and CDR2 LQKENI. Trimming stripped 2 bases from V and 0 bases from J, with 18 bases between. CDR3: CASSPRLAVGESTDTQYF. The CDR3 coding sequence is TGTGCCAGCTCACCAAGGTTGGCGGTCGGGGAGAGCACAGATACGCAGTATTTT.

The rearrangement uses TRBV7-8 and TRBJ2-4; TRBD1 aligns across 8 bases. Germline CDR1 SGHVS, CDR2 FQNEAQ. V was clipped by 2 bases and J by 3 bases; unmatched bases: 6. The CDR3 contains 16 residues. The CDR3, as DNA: TGTGCCAGCAGCTTAAACCAGGGGGCGAGCAAAAACATTCAGTACTTC. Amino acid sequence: CASSLNQGASKNIQYF.

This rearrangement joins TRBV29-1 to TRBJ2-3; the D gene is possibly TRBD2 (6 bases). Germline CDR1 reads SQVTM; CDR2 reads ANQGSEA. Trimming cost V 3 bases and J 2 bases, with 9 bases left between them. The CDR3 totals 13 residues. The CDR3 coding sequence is TGCAGCGTTGAGGAGGGGACCACAGATACGCAGTATTTT. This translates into CSVEEGTTDTQYF.

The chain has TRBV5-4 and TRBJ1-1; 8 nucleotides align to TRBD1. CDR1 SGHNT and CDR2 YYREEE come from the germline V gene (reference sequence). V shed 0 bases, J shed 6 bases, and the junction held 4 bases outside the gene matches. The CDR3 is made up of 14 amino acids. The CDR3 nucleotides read TGTGCCAGCAGCTTGGGTGGACAGGGACCTGAAGCTTTCTTT. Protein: CASSLGGQGPEAFF.

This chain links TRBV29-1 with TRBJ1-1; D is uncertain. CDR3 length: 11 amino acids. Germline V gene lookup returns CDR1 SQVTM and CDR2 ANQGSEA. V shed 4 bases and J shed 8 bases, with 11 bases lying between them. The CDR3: CSVGRITEAFF. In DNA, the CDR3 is TGCAGCGTTGGACGGATCACAGAAGCTTTCTTT.